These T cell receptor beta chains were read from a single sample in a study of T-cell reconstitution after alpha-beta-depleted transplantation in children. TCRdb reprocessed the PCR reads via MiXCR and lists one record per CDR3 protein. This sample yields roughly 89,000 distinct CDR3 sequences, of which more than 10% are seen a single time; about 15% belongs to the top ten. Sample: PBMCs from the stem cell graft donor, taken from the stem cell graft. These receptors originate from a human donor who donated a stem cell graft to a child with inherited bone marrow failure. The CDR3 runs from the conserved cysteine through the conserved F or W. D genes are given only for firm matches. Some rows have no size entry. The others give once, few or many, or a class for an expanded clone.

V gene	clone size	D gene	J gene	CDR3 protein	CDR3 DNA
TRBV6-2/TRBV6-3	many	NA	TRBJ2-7	CASSWRRGYEQYF	TGTGCCAGCAGTTGGAGAAGGGGTTACGAGCAGTACTTC
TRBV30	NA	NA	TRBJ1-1	CAWSRVGNTEAFF	TGTGCCTGGAGTAGGGTAGGGAACACTGAAGCTTTCTTT
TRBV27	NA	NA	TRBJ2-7	CASSLGAGRTYEQYF	TGTGCCAGCAGTTTAGGGGCCGGCAGAACGTACGAGCAGTACTTC
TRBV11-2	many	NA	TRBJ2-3	CASSRRLTQYF	TGTGCCAGCAGCCGGCGGCTTACGCAGTATTTT
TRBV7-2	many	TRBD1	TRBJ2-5	CASSYRQGGLRETQYF	TGTGCCAGCAGCTACCGACAGGGGGGTCTAAGAGAGACCCAGTACTTC
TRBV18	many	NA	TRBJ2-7	CASSPPSASYEQYF	TGTGCCAGCTCACCACCAAGTGCTTCCTACGAGCAGTACTTC
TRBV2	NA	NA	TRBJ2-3	CASSGKTRTVDTQYF	TGTGCCAGCAGTGGTAAGACACGGACGGTAGATACGCAGTATTTT
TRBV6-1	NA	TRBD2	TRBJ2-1	CASSRLGRVTYNEQFF	TGTGCCAGCAGTCGCCTTGGGAGGGTTACCTACAATGAGCAGTTCTTC
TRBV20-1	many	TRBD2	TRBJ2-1	CSALAGAISYNEQFF	TGCAGTGCTTTAGCGGGGGCTATCTCCTACAATGAGCAGTTCTTC
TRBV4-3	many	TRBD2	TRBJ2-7	CASSQEIAGGGGYEQYF	TGCGCCAGCAGCCAGGAAATAGCGGGAGGGGGTGGCTACGAGCAGTACTTC
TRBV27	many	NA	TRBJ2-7	CASNITELVRCYEQYF	TGTGCCAGCAATATAACCGAGTTAGTAAGGTGTTACGAGCAGTACTTC
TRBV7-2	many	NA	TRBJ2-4	CASSGLRPVFKNIQYF	TGTGCCAGCAGCGGACTGCGTCCGGTATTCAAAAACATTCAGTACTTC
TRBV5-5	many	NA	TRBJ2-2	CASSFLVRDTGELFF	TGTGCCAGCAGCTTTCTAGTGCGGGACACCGGGGAGCTGTTTTTT
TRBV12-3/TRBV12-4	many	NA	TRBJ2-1	CASSYSLNNEQFF	TGTGCCAGCAGCTACTCACTAAACAATGAGCAGTTCTTC
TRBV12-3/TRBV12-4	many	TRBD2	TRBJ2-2	CASSSGTSGGELFF	TGTGCCAGCAGCTCCGGGACTAGCGGCGGGGAGCTGTTTTTT
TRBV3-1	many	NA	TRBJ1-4	CASSLVWGNEKLFF	TGTGCCAGCAGCCTCGTATGGGGTAATGAAAAACTGTTTTTT
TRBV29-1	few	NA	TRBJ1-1	CSVEDSVPEAFF	TGCAGCGTTGAAGATTCAGTGCCCGAAGCTTTCTTT